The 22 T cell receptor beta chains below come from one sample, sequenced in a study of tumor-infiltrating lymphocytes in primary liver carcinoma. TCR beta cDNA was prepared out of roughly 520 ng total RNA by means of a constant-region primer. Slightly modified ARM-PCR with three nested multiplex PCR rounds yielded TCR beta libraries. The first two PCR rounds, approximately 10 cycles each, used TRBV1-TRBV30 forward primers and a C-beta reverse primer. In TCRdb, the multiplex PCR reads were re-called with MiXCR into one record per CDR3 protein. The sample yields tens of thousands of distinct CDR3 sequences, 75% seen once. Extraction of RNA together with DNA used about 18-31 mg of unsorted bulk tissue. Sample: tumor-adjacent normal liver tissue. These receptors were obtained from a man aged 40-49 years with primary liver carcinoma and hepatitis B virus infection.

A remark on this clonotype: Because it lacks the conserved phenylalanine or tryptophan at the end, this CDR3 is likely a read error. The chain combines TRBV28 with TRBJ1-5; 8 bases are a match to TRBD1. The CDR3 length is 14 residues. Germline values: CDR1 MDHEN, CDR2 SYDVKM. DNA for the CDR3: TGTGTCAGTAGGTCGACAGGGGCTTCCCAGCCCCAGCATTCT. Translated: CVSRSTGASQPQHS.

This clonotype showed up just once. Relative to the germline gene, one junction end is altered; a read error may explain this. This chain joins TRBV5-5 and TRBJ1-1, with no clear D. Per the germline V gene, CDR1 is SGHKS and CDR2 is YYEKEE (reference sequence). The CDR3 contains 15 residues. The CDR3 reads CASSHVGEQYTEAFF. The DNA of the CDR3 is TGCGCCAGCAGCCATGTGGGTGAGCAGTACACTGAAGCTTTCTTT.

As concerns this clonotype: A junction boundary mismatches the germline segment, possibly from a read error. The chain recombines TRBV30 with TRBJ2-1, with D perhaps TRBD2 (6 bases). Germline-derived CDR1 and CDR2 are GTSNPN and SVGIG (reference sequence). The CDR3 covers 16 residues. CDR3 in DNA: TGTGCTTGGAGTCGACTAGGAGCTAGGGCCTACAATGAGCAGTTCTTC. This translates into CAWSRLGARAYNEQFF. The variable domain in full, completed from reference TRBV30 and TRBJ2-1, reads SQTIHQWPATLVQPVGSPLSLECTVEGTSNPNLYWYRQAAGRGLQLLFYSVGIGQISSEVPQNLSASRPQDRQFILSSKKLLLSDSGFYLCAWSRLGARAYNEQFFGPGTRLTVL.

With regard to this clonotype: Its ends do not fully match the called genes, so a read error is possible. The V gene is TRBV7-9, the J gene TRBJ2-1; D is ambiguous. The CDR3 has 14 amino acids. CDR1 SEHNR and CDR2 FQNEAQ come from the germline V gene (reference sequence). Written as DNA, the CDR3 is TGTGCCAGCAGCTTATCACTCCCTTGTCATGAGAAGTTCTTC. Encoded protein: CASSLSLPCHEKFF.

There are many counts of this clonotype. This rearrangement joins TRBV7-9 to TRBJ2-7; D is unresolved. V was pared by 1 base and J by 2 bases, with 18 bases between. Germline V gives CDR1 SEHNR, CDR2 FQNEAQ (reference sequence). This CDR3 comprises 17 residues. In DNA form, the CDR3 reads TGTGCCAGCAGCTTAGGGCTCGGCAACCGTTCTCCCTACGAGCAGTACTTC. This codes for CASSLGLGNRSPYEQYF.

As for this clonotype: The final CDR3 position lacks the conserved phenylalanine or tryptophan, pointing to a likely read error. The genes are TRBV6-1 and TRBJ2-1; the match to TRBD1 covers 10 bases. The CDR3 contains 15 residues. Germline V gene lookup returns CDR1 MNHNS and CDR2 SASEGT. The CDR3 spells CASSGDRGSYNEQFL. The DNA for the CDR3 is TGTGCTAGCAGTGGGGACAGGGGTTCCTACAATGAGCAGTTCTTG.

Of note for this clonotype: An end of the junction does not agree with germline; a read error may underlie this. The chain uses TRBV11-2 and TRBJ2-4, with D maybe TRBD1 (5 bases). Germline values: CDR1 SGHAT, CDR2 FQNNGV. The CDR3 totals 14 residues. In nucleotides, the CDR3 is TGCGCCAGCAGCTCCGTGATAGGGGATAACATTCAGTACTTC. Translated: CASSSVIGDNIQYF.

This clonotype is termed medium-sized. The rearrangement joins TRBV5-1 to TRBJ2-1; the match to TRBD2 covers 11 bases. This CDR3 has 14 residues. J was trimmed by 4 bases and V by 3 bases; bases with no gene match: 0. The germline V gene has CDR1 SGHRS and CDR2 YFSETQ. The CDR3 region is CASSSSGGYNEQFF. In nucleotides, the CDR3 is TGCGCCAGCAGCTCTAGCGGGGGGTACAATGAGCAGTTCTTC.

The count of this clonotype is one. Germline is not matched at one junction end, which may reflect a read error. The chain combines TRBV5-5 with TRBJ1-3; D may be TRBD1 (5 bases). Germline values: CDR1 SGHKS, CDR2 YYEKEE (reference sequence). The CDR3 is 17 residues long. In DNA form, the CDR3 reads TGTGCCAGCAGCGCCGGGACGGATCTCTCTCCTGGAAACACCACATATTTT. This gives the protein CASSAGTDLSPGNTTYF.

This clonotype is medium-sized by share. DNA of the CDR3: TGTGCCATCAGTGAGTCGGGACCCAACGGAGGGTCACCCCTCCACTTT. Its protein product is CAISESGPNGGSPLHF. V usage is TRBV10-3 and J usage is TRBJ1-6; TRBD1 is a possible D gene (5 bases). The CDR3 covers 16 residues. V was shortened by 0 bases and J by 10 bases, with 16 bases between the two germline ends. The germline V gene has CDR1 ENHRY and CDR2 SYGVKD.

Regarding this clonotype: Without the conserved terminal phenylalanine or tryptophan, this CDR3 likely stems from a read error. The DNA for the CDR3 is TGTGCCGGCAGTCCTCCCGCTGGCGGGGCCAACGTCCTGACTTCC. Translation gives CAGSPPAGGANVLTS. V gene TRBV28 combines with J gene TRBJ2-6; no reliable D call. This CDR3 has 15 amino acids. Looked up from germline, CDR1 is MDHEN and CDR2 is SYDVKM.

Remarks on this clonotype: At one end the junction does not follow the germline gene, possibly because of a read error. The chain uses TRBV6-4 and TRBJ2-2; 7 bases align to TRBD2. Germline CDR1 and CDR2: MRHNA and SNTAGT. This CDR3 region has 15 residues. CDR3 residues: CASSELAGVSGDLFF. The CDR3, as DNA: TGTGCCAGCAGTGAACTGGCGGGAGTAAGCGGGGACCTGTTTTTT.

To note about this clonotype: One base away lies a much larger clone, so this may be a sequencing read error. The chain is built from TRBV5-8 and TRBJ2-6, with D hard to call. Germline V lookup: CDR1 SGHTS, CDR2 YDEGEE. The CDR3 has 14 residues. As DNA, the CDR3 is TGTGCCTGCAGCCCGACGGCTGGGGCCAACGTCCTGACTTTC. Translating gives CACSPTAGANVLTF.

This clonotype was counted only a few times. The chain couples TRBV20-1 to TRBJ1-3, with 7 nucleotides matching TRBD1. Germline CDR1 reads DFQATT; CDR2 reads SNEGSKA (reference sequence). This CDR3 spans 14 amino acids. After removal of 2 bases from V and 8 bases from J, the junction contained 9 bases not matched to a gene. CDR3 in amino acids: CSARSLDRVDTIYF. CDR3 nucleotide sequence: TGCAGTGCTAGATCGTTAGACAGGGTAGACACCATATATTTT.

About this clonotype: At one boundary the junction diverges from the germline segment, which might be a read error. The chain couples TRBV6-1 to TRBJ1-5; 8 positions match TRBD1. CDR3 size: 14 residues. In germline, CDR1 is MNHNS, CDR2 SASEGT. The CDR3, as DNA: TGTGCCAGTAGTCTACAGGGGGTCACTCAGCCCCAGCTTTTT. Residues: CASSLQGVTQPQLF.

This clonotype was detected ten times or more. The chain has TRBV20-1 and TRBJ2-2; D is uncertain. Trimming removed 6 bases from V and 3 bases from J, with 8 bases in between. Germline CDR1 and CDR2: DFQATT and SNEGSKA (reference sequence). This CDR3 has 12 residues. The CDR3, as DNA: TGCAGTGCCCAAAACTACACCGGGGAGCTGTTTTTT. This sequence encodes CSAQNYTGELFF.

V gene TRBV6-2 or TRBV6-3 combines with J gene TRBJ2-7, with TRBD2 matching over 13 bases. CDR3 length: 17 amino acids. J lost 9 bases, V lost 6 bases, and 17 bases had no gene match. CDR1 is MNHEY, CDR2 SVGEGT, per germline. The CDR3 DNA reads TGTGCCAGCAGCCAGAGACCGGGACTAGCGGGGACTTACTCGCAGTACTTC. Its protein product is CASSQRPGLAGTYSQYF.

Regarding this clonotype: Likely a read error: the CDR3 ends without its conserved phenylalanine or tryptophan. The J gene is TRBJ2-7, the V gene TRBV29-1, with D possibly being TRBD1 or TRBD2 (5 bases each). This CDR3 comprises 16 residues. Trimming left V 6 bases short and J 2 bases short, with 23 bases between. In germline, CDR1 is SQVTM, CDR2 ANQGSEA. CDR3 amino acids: CSVMSSGTGTPYEQYL. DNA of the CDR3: TGCAGCGTCATGTCATCTGGGACCGGCACCCCCTACGAGCAGTACCTC.

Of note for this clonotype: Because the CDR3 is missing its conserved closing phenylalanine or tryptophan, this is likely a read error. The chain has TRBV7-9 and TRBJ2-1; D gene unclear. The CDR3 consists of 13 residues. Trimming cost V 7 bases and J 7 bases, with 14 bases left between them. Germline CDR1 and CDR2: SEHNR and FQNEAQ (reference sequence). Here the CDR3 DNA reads TGTGCCAGCATCCAATCTCTGGTGAATGAGCAGTTCCTC. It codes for CASIQSLVNEQFL.

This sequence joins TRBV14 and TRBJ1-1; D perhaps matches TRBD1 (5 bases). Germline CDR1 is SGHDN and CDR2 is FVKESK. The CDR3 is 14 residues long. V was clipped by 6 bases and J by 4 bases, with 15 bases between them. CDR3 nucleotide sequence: TGTGCCAGCAGAGAGACACGGGGGATCACTGAAGCTTTCTTT. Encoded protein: CASRETRGITEAFF.

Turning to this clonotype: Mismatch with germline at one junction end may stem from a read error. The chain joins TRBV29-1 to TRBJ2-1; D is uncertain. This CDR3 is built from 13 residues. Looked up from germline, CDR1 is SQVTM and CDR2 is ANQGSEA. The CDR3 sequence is CSVDDGSFNEQFF. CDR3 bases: TGCAGCGTTGATGACGGATCCTTCAATGAGCAGTTCTTC.

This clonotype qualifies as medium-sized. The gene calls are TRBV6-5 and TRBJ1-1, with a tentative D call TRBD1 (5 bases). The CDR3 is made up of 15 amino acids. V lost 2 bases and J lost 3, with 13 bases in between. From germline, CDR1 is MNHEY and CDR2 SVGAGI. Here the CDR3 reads CASSYQPGPYTEAFF. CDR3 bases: TGTGCCAGCAGTTACCAGCCGGGGCCGTACACTGAAGCTTTCTTT.